Listed below are T cell receptor beta chains from one sample, sequenced in a study of T-cell memory formation after mild COVID-19. TCRdb fed the 5' RACE reads into MiXCR, producing one record per CDR3 protein. The sample comprises roughly 300,000 distinct CDR3 sequences, 15% to 20% of which are singletons, and approximately 23% rests with the top ten. What was sequenced was PBMCs or a T cell subset sorted from them (not recorded which). The receptors here all came from a man between 18 and 35 years old who had mild COVID-19 (a few samples of this study predate the infection). Cell type and time point are not known. Both conserved end residues are part of each CDR3. The order of the fields is V gene, clone size, J gene, D gene, CDR3 protein, CDR3 DNA. D genes are given only for firm matches. Only part of the rows carry a size: once, few, many, or a class if the clone is expanded.

v_gene: TRBV15
abundance: few
j_gene: TRBJ2-1
d_gene: TRBD2
CDR3aa: CATSRLAGGSYEQFF
CDR3nt: TGTGCCACCAGCAGACTAGCGGGGGGGTCCTATGAGCAGTTCTTC

v_gene: TRBV5-1
abundance: many
j_gene: TRBJ2-7
d_gene: .
CDR3aa: CASSLGPATSYEQYF
CDR3nt: TGCGCCAGCAGCTTGGGTCCAGCCACCTCCTACGAGCAGTACTTC

v_gene: TRBV24-1
abundance: .
j_gene: TRBJ2-5
d_gene: .
CDR3aa: CATSEEGPGEGGQYF
CDR3nt: TGTGCCACCAGTGAGGAGGGACCAGGAGAAGGCGGCCAGTACTTC

v_gene: TRBV5-1
abundance: .
j_gene: TRBJ2-5
d_gene: .
CDR3aa: CASSLNKAQYF
CDR3nt: TGCGCCAGCAGCTTGAATAAGGCCCAGTACTTC

v_gene: TRBV12-3/TRBV12-4
abundance: few
j_gene: TRBJ2-5
d_gene: .
CDR3aa: CASSLNGATQETQYF
CDR3nt: TGTGCCAGCAGCCTCAATGGGGCCACCCAAGAGACCCAGTACTTC

v_gene: TRBV5-1
abundance: .
j_gene: TRBJ2-6
d_gene: TRBD1
CDR3aa: CASSLAGQGFAGANVLTF
CDR3nt: TGCGCCAGCAGCCTGGCAGGACAGGGGTTCGCTGGGGCCAACGTCCTGACTTTC

v_gene: TRBV6-2/TRBV6-3
abundance: .
j_gene: TRBJ2-1
d_gene: .
CDR3aa: CASRTQGRSEQFF
CDR3nt: TGTGCCAGCAGGACTCAGGGCCGGAGTGAGCAGTTCTTC

v_gene: TRBV6-5
abundance: .
j_gene: TRBJ2-2
d_gene: .
CDR3aa: CASSYVTDTGELFF
CDR3nt: TGTGCCAGCAGTTACGTCACAGACACCGGGGAGCTGTTTTTT

v_gene: TRBV4-1
abundance: .
j_gene: TRBJ2-1
d_gene: .
CDR3aa: CASSQGAVAEQFF
CDR3nt: TGCGCCAGCAGCCAAGGGGCGGTGGCTGAGCAGTTCTTC

v_gene: TRBV7-9
abundance: .
j_gene: TRBJ2-1
d_gene: TRBD2
CDR3aa: CASRTSGDNEQFF
CDR3nt: TGTGCCAGCAGGACTAGCGGGGACAATGAGCAGTTCTTC

v_gene: TRBV4-1
abundance: .
j_gene: TRBJ2-1
d_gene: .
CDR3aa: CASSQDHWGSYNEQFF
CDR3nt: TGCGCCAGCAGCCAAGATCATTGGGGCTCCTACAATGAGCAGTTCTTC

v_gene: TRBV14
abundance: few
j_gene: TRBJ1-2
d_gene: .
CDR3aa: CASSRGRIYGYTF
CDR3nt: TGTGCCAGCAGCCGGGGACGGATCTATGGCTACACCTTC

v_gene: TRBV5-1
abundance: .
j_gene: TRBJ1-2
d_gene: .
CDR3aa: CASSEDSSYGYTF
CDR3nt: TGCGCCAGCAGCGAGGACAGTTCTTATGGCTACACCTTC

v_gene: TRBV9
abundance: once
j_gene: TRBJ2-5
d_gene: .
CDR3aa: CASSVEDQYQETQYF
CDR3nt: TGTGCCAGCAGCGTAGAGGATCAGTACCAAGAGACCCAGTACTTC

v_gene: TRBV30
abundance: .
j_gene: TRBJ2-5
d_gene: .
CDR3aa: CAWGTERQETQYF
CDR3nt: TGTGCCTGGGGGACGGAGCGACAAGAGACCCAGTACTTC

v_gene: TRBV4-3
abundance: few
j_gene: TRBJ2-2
d_gene: TRBD2
CDR3aa: CASSQGLAGTGELFF
CDR3nt: TGCGCCAGCAGCCAAGGACTAGCGGGCACCGGGGAGCTGTTTTTT

v_gene: TRBV12-3/TRBV12-4
abundance: .
j_gene: TRBJ2-1
d_gene: .
CDR3aa: CASRGYEQFF
CDR3nt: TGTGCCAGCCGGGGATATGAGCAGTTCTTC

v_gene: TRBV5-1
abundance: .
j_gene: TRBJ2-7
d_gene: .
CDR3aa: CASSFDSYEQYF
CDR3nt: TGCGCCAGCAGCTTTGACAGCTACGAGCAGTACTTC

v_gene: TRBV19
abundance: few
j_gene: TRBJ1-1
d_gene: .
CDR3aa: CASSISGGMNTEAFF
CDR3nt: TGTGCCAGTAGTATATCCGGGGGAATGAACACTGAAGCTTTCTTT

v_gene: TRBV7-2
abundance: few
j_gene: TRBJ2-3
d_gene: .
CDR3aa: CASSFSEADTQYF
CDR3nt: TGTGCCAGCAGCTTTTCCGAGGCAGATACGCAGTATTTT

v_gene: TRBV7-6
abundance: few
j_gene: TRBJ2-2
d_gene: .
CDR3aa: CASSLDRTTGELFF
CDR3nt: TGTGCCAGCAGCTTAGACAGAACCACCGGGGAGCTGTTTTTT

v_gene: TRBV12-3/TRBV12-4
abundance: few
j_gene: TRBJ1-6
d_gene: .
CDR3aa: CASSPPYSPLHF
CDR3nt: TGTGCCAGCAGTCCCCCATATTCACCCCTCCACTTT

v_gene: TRBV5-1
abundance: many
j_gene: TRBJ2-3
d_gene: .
CDR3aa: CASSLALRTVSTPDTQYF
CDR3nt: TGCGCCAGCAGCTTGGCCCTACGGACAGTCTCCACCCCAGATACGCAGTATTTT

v_gene: TRBV6-2/TRBV6-3
abundance: many
j_gene: TRBJ1-5
d_gene: TRBD1
CDR3aa: CASSWTGGQPQHF
CDR3nt: TGTGCCAGCAGTTGGACAGGGGGTCAGCCCCAGCATTTT

v_gene: TRBV19
abundance: many
j_gene: TRBJ1-3
d_gene: TRBD1
CDR3aa: CAARDSRNTIYF
CDR3nt: TGTGCCGCTAGGGACAGCAGAAACACCATATATTTT

v_gene: TRBV11-2
abundance: .
j_gene: TRBJ1-1
d_gene: .
CDR3aa: CASSLGLRGTEAFF
CDR3nt: TGTGCCAGCAGCTTAGGGCTGCGCGGCACTGAAGCTTTCTTT

v_gene: TRBV18
abundance: few
j_gene: TRBJ2-5
d_gene: .
CDR3aa: CASSPSGSETQYF
CDR3nt: TGTGCCAGCTCACCAAGCGGGTCGGAGACCCAGTACTTC

v_gene: TRBV5-1
abundance: .
j_gene: TRBJ2-1
d_gene: .
CDR3aa: CASSWGSGWGNEQFF
CDR3nt: TGCGCCAGCAGCTGGGGTTCGGGATGGGGCAATGAGCAGTTCTTC

v_gene: TRBV6-1
abundance: .
j_gene: TRBJ1-4
d_gene: .
CDR3aa: CASSELGAANEKLFF
CDR3nt: TGTGCCAGCAGTGAACTCGGTGCCGCGAATGAAAAACTGTTTTTT

v_gene: TRBV25-1
abundance: many
j_gene: TRBJ2-1
d_gene: TRBD2
CDR3aa: CASSRLAGYNEQFF
CDR3nt: TGTGCCAGCAGTCGGCTAGCGGGCTACAATGAGCAGTTCTTC

v_gene: TRBV6-5
abundance: .
j_gene: TRBJ1-1
d_gene: .
CDR3aa: CASSYSLGSSTEAFF
CDR3nt: TGTGCCAGCAGTTACTCGCTGGGCTCAAGTACTGAAGCTTTCTTT

v_gene: TRBV5-1
abundance: few
j_gene: TRBJ1-2
d_gene: .
CDR3aa: CASSTPDYGYTF
CDR3nt: TGCGCCAGCTCCACCCCAGACTATGGCTACACCTTC

v_gene: TRBV25-1
abundance: .
j_gene: TRBJ1-2
d_gene: TRBD1
CDR3aa: CASSGDRVKGYTF
CDR3nt: TGTGCCAGCAGTGGAGACAGGGTAAAGGGCTACACCTTC

v_gene: TRBV6-5
abundance: few
j_gene: TRBJ1-5
d_gene: .
CDR3aa: CASSLSERQPQHF
CDR3nt: TGTGCCAGCAGCTTGTCTGAAAGGCAGCCCCAGCATTTT

v_gene: TRBV27
abundance: .
j_gene: TRBJ2-6
d_gene: TRBD2
CDR3aa: CASVEWGGSLSSGANVLTF
CDR3nt: TGTGCCAGCGTCGAGTGGGGAGGGAGCCTTAGCTCTGGGGCCAACGTCCTGACTTTC

v_gene: TRBV7-3
abundance: .
j_gene: TRBJ2-2
d_gene: .
CDR3aa: CASSSGGPNTGELFF
CDR3nt: TGTGCCAGCAGCTCGGGGGGCCCGAACACCGGGGAGCTGTTTTTT

v_gene: TRBV7-2
abundance: .
j_gene: TRBJ1-1
d_gene: .
CDR3aa: CASSLVYQNTEAFF
CDR3nt: TGTGCCAGCAGCTTAGTCTACCAGAACACTGAAGCTTTCTTT

v_gene: TRBV20-1
abundance: .
j_gene: TRBJ2-2
d_gene: .
CDR3aa: CSASQPTGELFF
CDR3nt: TGCAGTGCTAGTCAGCCCACCGGGGAGCTGTTTTTT